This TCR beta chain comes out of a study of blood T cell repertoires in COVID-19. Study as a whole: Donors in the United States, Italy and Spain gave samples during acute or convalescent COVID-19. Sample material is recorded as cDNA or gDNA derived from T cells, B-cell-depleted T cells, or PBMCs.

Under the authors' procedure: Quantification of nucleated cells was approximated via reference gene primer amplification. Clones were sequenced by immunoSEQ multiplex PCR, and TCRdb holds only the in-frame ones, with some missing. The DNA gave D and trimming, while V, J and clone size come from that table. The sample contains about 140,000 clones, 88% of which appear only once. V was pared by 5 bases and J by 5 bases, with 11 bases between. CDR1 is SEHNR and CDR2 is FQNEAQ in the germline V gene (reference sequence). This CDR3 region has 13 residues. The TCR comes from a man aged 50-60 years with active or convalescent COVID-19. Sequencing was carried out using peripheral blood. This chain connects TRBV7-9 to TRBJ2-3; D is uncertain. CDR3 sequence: CASSSFLRDTQYF. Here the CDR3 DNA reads TGTGCCAGCAGCAGTTTCCTACGAGATACGCAGTATTTT.